This T cell receptor beta chain was documented in a study of technical replicates of blood from a handful of donors. J gave up 5 bases and V 4 bases, and 6 bases lay outside the gene matches. Germline CDR1 MNHEY, CDR2 SMNVEV (reference sequence). There are 14 residues in the CDR3. Using immunoSEQ multiplex PCR, the repertoire was profiled, and TCRdb retains in-frame clones only, with some absent. The sample includes around 100,000 clones, about 95% of them seen just once. The source is a human donor in good health. The V gene is TRBV27, the J gene TRBJ2-5; 8 bases match TRBD1. The sequencing sample was made of T cells isolated from PBMCs. The CDR3: CASSSGQDGETQYF. CDR3 nucleotides: TGTGCCAGCAGTTCGGGACAGGACGGGGAGACCCAGTACTTC.